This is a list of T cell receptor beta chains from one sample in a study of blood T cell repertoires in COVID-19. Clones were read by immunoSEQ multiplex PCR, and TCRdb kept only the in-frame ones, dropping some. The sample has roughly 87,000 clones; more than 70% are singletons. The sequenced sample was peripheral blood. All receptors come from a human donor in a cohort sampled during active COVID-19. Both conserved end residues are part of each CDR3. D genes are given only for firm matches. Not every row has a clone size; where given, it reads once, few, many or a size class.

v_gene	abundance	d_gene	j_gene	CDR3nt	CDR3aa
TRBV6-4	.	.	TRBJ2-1	TGTGCCAGCAGTGACTCAGGTGACGGGTACAATGAGCAGTTCTTC	CASSDSGDGYNEQFF
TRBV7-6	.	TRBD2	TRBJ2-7	TGTGCCAGCAGCAAAACGGGAGGTAGGGAGCAGTACTTC	CASSKTGGREQYF
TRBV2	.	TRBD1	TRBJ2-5	TGTGCCAGCTCCTGGACAGGGCAAGGAGGAAAGACCCAGTACTTC	CASSWTGQGGKTQYF
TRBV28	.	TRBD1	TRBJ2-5	TGTGCCAGCAGTCTTACAGGGGGAAGTATAGAGACCCAGTACTTC	CASSLTGGSIETQYF
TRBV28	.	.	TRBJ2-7	TGTGCCAGCAGTTTAAGGTCAGGGGCCGTATACTTC	CASSLRSGAVYF
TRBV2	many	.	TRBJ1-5	TGTGCCAGCAGTGATCGACAGGTTAGCAATCAGCCCCAGCATTTT	CASSDRQVSNQPQHF
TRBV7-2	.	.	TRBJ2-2	TGTGCCAGCAGCTTCACAGGGGAGGCGAACGGGGAGCTGTTTTTT	CASSFTGEANGELFF
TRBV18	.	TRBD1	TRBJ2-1	TGTGCCAGCTCACCACCGAGCGGGACAGGGGCGAGGCATGAGCAGTTCTTC	CASSPPSGTGARHEQFF
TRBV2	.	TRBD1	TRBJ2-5	TGTGCCAGCAGCTACAGGGGCCAAGAGACCCAGTACTTC	CASSYRGQETQYF
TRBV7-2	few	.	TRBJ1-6	TGTGCCAGCAGCTTTAACCCGGGACTATCTTATTCACCCCTCCACTTT	CASSFNPGLSYSPLHF
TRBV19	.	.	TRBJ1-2	TGTGCCAAACAAAGCCTCAGACTTCAGTGTCCTAACTATGGCTACACCTTC	CAKQSLRLQCPNYGYTF
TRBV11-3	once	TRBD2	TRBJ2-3	TGTGCCAGCAGCCCGGGGACTAGCGGAAGAGGAGATACGCAGTATTTT	CASSPGTSGRGDTQYF
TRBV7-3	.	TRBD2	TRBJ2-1	TGTGCCAGCAGCTTCTCTAGCGGGAACTCCTACAATGAGCAGTTCTTC	CASSFSSGNSYNEQFF
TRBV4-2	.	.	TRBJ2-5	TGTGCCAGCAGCCAGAGGACTCTGGGAGAGACCCAGTACTTC	CASSQRTLGETQYF
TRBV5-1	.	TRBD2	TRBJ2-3	TGCGCCAGCAGCTTGGGGGGCGGGGGGATCACAGATACGCAGTATTTT	CASSLGGGGITDTQYF
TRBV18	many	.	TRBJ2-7	TGTGCCAGCTCACGCGGCGGTACCTACGAGCAGTACTTC	CASSRGGTYEQYF
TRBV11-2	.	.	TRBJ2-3	TGTGCCAGCAGCGACAGACCGGGCCCCACAGATACGCAGTATTTT	CASSDRPGPTDTQYF
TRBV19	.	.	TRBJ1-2	TGTGCCAGTAGTATTGGGGCTAAAAGCTACACCTTC	CASSIGAKSYTF
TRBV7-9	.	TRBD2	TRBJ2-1	TGTGCCAGCAGTCAAAGCGGGGGGGCCTGGAATGAGCAGTTCTTC	CASSQSGGAWNEQFF
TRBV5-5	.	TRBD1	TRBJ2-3	TGTGCCAGCAGCTTGACGGACAGGGGTATAGATACGCAGTATTTT	CASSLTDRGIDTQYF
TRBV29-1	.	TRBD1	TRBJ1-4	TGCAGCGTTGTTTGGGCAGGGGGCCCCTCCAATAATGAAAAACTGTTTTTT	CSVVWAGGPSNNEKLFF
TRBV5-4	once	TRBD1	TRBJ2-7	TGTGCCAGCAGCCCCTCATCGGACAGGGGGCGCAACGAGCAGTACTTC	CASSPSSDRGRNEQYF
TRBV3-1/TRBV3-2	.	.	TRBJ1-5	TGTGCCAGCAGCCAAGATGTCGGTCAGCCCCAGCATTTT	CASSQDVGQPQHF
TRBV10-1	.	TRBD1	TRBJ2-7	TGCGCCAGCAGTACCGGGACAGGGGGCGAGCAGTACTTC	CASSTGTGGEQYF
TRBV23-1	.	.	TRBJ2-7	TGCGCCAGCAGTCCCCCGGGGTTTTGGTGGGAGCAGTACTTC	CASSPPGFWWEQYF
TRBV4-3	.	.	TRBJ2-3	TGCGCCAGCAGCCAAGATAGAAGCACAGATACGCAGTATTTT	CASSQDRSTDTQYF
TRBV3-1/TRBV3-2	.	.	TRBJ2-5	TGTGCCAGCAGCCAGACCGGGATCCCAGAGACCCAGTACTTC	CASSQTGIPETQYF
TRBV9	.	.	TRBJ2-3	TGTGCCAGCAGCACCGGGGATACGCAGTATTTT	CASSTGDTQYF
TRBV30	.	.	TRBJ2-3	TGTGCCTGGAGCACGGGAGTGACAGATACGCAGTATTTT	CAWSTGVTDTQYF
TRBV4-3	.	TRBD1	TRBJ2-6	TGCGCCAGCAGCCAAGCCGGGACAGTAAGCTCTGGGGCCAACGTCCTGACTTTC	CASSQAGTVSSGANVLTF
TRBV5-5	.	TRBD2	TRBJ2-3	TGTGCCAGCAGGTCCTCCGGTCCGGGAGGTGTCACAGATACGCAGTATTTT	CASRSSGPGGVTDTQYF
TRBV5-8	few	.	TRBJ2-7	TGTGCCAGCAGCTTGGAGGCGGGACAGATCTCCTACGAGCAGTACTTC	CASSLEAGQISYEQYF
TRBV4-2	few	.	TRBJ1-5	TGTGCCAGCAGCCAATGGTCAAGAGATCAGCCCCAGCATTTT	CASSQWSRDQPQHF
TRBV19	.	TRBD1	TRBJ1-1	TGTGCCAGTAGTATCCTCCCGGGCTCCACAGGGGGCGGCACTGAAGCTTTCTTT	CASSILPGSTGGGTEAFF
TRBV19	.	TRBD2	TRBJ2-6	TGTGCCAGTAGTATAGAGGGGACTAGCGGGACCGCCTCTGGGGCCAACGTCCTGACTTTC	CASSIEGTSGTASGANVLTF
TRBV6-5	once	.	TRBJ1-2	TGTGCCAGCAGTTACGGGGCAGGGATTAACTATGGCTACACCTTC	CASSYGAGINYGYTF
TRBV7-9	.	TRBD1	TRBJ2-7	TGTGCCAGCAGCAAGACAGGGGGCGAGCAGTACTTC	CASSKTGGEQYF
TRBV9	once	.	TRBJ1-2	TGTGCCAGCAGCCCCCGGGCGGACTCGGGTCGCTATGGCTACACCTTC	CASSPRADSGRYGYTF
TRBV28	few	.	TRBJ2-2	TGTGCCAGCAGTCCGGACTCCCAAAAGAACACCGGGGAGCTGTTTTTT	CASSPDSQKNTGELFF
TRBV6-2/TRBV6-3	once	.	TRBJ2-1	TGTGCCAGCAGTTTTATCCCTAGCAATGAGCAGTTCTTC	CASSFIPSNEQFF
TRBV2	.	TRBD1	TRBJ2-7	TGTGCCAGCAGGGGGGACAGCTACGAGCAGTACTTC	CASRGDSYEQYF
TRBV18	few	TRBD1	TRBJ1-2	TGTGCCAGCTCTGCCGGGACAGGGAACTATGGCTACACCTTC	CASSAGTGNYGYTF
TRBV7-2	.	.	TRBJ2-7	TGTGCCAGCAGCTCCTCACCTCTCACTAGGGCGGGGGAGCAGTACTTC	CASSSSPLTRAGEQYF
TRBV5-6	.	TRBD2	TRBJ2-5	TGTGCCAGCAGCTTGGGTTGGGGGGGAGAGACCCAGTACTTC	CASSLGWGGETQYF
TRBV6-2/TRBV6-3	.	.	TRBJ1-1	TGTGCCAGCAGTTCCCGCCAGGGTTACACTGAAGCTTTCTTT	CASSSRQGYTEAFF